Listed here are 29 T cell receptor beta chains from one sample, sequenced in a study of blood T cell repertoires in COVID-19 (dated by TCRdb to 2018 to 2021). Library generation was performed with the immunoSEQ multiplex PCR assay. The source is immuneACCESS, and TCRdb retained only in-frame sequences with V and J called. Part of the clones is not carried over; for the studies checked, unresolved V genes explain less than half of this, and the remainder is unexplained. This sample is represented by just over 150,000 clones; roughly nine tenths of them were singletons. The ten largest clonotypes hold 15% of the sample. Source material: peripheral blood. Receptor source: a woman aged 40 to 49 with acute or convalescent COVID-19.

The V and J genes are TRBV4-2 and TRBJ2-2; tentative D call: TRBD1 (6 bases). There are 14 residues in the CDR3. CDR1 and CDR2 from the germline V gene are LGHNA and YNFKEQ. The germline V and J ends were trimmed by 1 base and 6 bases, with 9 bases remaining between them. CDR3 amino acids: CASSQGAGAGELFF. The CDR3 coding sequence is TGTGCCAGCAGCCAAGGGGCAGGGGCCGGGGAGCTGTTTTTT.

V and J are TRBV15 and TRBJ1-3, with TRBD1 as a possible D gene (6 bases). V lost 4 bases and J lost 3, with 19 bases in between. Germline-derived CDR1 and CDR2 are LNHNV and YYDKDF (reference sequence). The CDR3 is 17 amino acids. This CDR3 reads CATSTGAGDPFGNTIYF. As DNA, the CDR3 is TGTGCCACCAGCACTGGGGCAGGGGATCCGTTTGGAAACACCATATATTTT.

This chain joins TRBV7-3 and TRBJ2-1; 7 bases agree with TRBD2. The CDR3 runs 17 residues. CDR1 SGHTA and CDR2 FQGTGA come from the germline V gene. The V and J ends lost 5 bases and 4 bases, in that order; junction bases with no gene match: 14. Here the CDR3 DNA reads TGTGCCAGCAGCCTATCCTTTTCAACGGGAGGTTACAATGAGCAGTTCTTC. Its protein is CASSLSFSTGGYNEQFF. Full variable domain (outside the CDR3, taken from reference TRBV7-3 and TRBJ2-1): GAGVSQTPSNKVTEKGKYVELRCDPISGHTALYWYRQSLGQGPEFLIYFQGTGAADDSGLPNDRFFAVRPEGSVSTLKIQRTERGDSAVYLCASSLSFSTGGYNEQFFGPGTRLTVL.

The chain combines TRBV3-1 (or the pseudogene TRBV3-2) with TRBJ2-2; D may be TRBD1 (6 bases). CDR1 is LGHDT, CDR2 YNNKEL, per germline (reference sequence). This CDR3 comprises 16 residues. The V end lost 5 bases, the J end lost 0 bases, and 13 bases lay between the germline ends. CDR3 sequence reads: CASSYTRGPNTGELFF. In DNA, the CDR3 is TGTGCCAGCAGCTACACCAGGGGTCCGAACACCGGGGAGCTGTTTTTT.

The CDR3 region has the DNA TGTGCCAGCAGCCCCGGGACAGGGGCTGGGGCCAACGTCCTGACTTTC. Translated, it gives CASSPGTGAGANVLTF. The chain has TRBV7-3 and TRBJ2-6, with 10 bases that match TRBD1. The CDR3 consists of 16 residues. Trimming removed 5 bases from V and 2 bases from J; junction bases left unmatched: 3. Per the germline V gene, CDR1 is SGHTA and CDR2 is FQGTGA.

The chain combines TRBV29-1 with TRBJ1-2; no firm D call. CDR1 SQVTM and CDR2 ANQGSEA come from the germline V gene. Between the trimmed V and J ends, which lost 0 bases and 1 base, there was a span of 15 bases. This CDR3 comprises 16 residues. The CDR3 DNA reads TGCAGCGTTGAAGATCGGGGATCTCCGCTTAACTATGGCTACACCTTC. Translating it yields CSVEDRGSPLNYGYTF.

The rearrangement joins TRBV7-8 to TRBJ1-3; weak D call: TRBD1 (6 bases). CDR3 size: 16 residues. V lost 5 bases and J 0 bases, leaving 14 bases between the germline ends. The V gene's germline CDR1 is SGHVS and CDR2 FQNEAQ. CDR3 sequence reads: CASSLGQPSSGNTIYF. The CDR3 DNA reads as TGTGCCAGCAGCCTAGGACAGCCTTCCTCTGGAAACACCATATATTTT.

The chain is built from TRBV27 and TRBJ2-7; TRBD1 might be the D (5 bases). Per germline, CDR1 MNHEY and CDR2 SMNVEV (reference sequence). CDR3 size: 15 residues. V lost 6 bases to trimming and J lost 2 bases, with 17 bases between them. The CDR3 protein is CASSPQESGAYEQYF. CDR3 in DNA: TGTGCCAGCAGCCCACAGGAGTCAGGCGCCTACGAGCAGTACTTC.

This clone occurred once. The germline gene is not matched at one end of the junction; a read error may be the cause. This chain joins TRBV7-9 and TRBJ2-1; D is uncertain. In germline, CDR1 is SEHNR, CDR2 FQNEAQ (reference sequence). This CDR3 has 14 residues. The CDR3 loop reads CASSPGSIGNKQFF. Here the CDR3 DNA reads TGTGCCAGCAGCCCCGGGTCAATCGGCAATAAGCAGTTCTTC. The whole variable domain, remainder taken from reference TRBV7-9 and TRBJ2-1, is DTGVSQNPRHKITKRGQNVTFRCDPISEHNRLYWYRQTLGQGPEFLTYFQNEAQLEKSRLLSDRFSAERPKGSFSTLEIQRTEQGDSAMYLCASSPGSIGNKQFFGPGTRLTVL.

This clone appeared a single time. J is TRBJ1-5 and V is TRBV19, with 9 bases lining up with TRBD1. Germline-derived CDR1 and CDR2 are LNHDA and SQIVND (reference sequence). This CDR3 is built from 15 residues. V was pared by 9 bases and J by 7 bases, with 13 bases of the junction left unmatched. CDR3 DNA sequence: TGTGCCAGCTCGCCGGGACAGGGTGGTCAGCAGCCCCAGCATTTT. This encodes CASSPGQGGQQPQHF.

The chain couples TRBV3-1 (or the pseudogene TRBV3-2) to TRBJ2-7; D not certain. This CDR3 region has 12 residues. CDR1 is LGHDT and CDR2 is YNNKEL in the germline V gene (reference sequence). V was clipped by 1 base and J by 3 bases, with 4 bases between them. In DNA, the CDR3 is TGTGCCAGCAGCCAAGTTAACTACGAGCAGTACTTC. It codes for CASSQVNYEQYF.

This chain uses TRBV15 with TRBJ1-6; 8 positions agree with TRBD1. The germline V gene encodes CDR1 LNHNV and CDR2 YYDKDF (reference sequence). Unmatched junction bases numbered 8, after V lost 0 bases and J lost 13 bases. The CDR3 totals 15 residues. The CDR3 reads CATSRDGTGRYPLHF. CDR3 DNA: TGTGCCACCAGCAGAGATGGGACAGGCAGGTACCCCCTCCACTTT.

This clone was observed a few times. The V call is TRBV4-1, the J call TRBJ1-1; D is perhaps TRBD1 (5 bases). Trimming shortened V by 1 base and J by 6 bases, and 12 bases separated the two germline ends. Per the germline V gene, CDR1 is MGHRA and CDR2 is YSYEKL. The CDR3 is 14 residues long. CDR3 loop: CASSQVIGEAEAFF. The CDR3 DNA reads TGCGCCAGCAGCCAAGTGATAGGGGAGGCTGAAGCTTTCTTT.

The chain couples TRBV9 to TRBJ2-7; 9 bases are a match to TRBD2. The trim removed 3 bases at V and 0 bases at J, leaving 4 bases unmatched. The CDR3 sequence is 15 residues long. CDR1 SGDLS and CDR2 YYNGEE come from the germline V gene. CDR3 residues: CASSGTSAVSYEQYF. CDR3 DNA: TGTGCCAGCAGCGGGACTAGCGCCGTCTCCTACGAGCAGTACTTC.

DNA for the CDR3: TGTGCCAGCAGTGAAGCGGCAACAACCGGGGAGCTGTTTTTT. Amino acids: CASSEAATTGELFF. The chain couples TRBV6-1 to TRBJ2-2; D remains ambiguous. The V gene lost 0 bases and the J gene lost 5 bases, with 7 bases spanning the gap. CDR1 MNHNS and CDR2 SASEGT come from the germline V gene. This CDR3 has 14 amino acids.

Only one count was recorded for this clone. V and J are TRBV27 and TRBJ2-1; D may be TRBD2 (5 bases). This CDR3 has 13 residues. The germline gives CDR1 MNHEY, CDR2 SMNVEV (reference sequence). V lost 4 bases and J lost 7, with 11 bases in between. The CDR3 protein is CASSYAGINEQFF. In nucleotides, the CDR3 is TGTGCCAGCAGTTACGCCGGGATAAATGAGCAGTTCTTC.

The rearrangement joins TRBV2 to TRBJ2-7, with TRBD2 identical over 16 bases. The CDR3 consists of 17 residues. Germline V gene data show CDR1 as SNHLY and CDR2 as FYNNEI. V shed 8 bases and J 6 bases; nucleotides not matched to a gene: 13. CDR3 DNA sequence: TGTGCCAGCCGAACCTGGGGACTAGCGGGAGGGCCGTTCGAGCAGTACTTC. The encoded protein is CASRTWGLAGGPFEQYF.

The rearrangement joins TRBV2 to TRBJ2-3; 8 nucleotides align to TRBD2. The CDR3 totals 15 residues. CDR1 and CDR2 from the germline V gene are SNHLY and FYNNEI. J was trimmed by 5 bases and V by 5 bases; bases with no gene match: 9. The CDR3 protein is CASSNSGLGGDTQYF. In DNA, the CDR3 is TGTGCCAGCAGTAATTCGGGACTAGGTGGAGATACGCAGTATTTT.

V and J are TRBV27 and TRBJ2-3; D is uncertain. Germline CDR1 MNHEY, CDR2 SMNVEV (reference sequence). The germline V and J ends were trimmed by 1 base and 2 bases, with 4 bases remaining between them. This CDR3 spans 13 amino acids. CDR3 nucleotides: TGTGCCAGCAGTTTATACATCACAGATACGCAGTATTTT. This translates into CASSLYITDTQYF.

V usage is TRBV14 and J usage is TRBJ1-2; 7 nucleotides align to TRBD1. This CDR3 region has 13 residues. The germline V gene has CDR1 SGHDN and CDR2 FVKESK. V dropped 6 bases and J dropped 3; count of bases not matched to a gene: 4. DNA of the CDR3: TGTGCCAGCAGTGAGACAGGGCACTATGGCTACACCTTC. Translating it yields CASSETGHYGYTF.

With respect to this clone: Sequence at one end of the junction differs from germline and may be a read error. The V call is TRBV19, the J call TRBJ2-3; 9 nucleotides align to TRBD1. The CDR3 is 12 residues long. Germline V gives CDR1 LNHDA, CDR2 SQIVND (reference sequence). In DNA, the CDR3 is TGTGCCAGTAGTAACCGGGACAGGGTTTCGGATTTT. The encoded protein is CASSNRDRVSDF.

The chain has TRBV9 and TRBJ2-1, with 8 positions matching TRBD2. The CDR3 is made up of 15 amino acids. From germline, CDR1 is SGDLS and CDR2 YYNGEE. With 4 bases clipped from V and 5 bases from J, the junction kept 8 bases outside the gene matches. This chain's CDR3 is CASSPLRGGDNEQFF. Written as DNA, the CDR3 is TGTGCCAGCAGCCCCCTACGGGGGGGGGACAATGAGCAGTTCTTC. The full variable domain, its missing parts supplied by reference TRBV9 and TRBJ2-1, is DSGVTQTPKHLITATGQRVTLRCSPRSGDLSVYWYQQSLDQGLQFLIQYYNGEERAKGNILERFSAQQFPDLHSELNLSSLELGDSALYFCASSPLRGGDNEQFFGPGTRLTVL.

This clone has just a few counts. CDR3 in DNA: TGTGCCAGCAGTACCAGCGCTAGCACAGATACGCAGTATTTT. As protein: CASSTSASTDTQYF. The chain carries TRBV6-2 or TRBV6-3 and TRBJ2-3; D gene ambiguous. CDR1 is MNHEY, CDR2 SVGEGT, per germline. CDR3 length: 14 residues. The germline V and J ends were trimmed by 5 bases and 0 bases, with 9 bases remaining between them.

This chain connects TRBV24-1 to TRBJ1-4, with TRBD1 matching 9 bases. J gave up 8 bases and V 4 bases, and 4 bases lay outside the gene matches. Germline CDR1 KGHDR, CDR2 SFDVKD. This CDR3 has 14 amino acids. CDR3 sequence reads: CATSDSDRGEKLFF. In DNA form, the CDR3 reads TGTGCCACCAGTGACTCGGACAGGGGAGAAAAACTGTTTTTT.

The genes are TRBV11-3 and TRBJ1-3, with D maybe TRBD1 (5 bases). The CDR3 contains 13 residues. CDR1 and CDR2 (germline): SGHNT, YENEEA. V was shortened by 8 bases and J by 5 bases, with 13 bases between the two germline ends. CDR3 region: CASGIQDRNTIYF. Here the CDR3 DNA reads TGTGCCAGCGGGATACAGGATCGAAACACCATATATTTT.

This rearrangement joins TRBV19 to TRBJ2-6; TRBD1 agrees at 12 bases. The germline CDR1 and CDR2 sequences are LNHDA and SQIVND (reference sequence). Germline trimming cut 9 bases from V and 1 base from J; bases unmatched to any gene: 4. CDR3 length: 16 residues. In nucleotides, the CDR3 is TGTGCCAGCCGGGACAGGGGGCCGTCTGGGGCCAACGTCCTGACTTTC. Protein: CASRDRGPSGANVLTF.

As DNA, the CDR3 is TGTGCCATCGGCGGGGAGACTGGAAACACCATATATTTT. Protein sequence: CAIGGETGNTIYF. The chain uses TRBV10-3 and TRBJ1-3; D call uncertain. V lost 8 bases, J lost 2 bases, and 10 bases lay in between. This CDR3 is 13 amino acids long. Germline CDR1 and CDR2: ENHRY and SYGVKD.

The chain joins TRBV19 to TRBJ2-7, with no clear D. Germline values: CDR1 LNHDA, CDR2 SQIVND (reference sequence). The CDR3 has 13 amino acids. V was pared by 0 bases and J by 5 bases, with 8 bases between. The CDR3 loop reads CASSIDRFNEQYF. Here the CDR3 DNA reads TGTGCCAGTAGTATAGATCGTTTTAACGAGCAGTACTTC.

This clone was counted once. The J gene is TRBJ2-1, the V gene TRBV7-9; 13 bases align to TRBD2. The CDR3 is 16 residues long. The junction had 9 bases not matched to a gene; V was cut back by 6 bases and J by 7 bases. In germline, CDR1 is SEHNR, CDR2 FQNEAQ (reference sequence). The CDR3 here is CASSTPGLAGRNEQFF. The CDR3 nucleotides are TGTGCCAGCAGTACCCCGGGACTAGCGGGGAGAAATGAGCAGTTCTTC.